This T cell receptor (beta chain) is drawn from a study of blood T cell repertoires in COVID-19. In the study overall: PBMCs, B-cell-depleted T cells, or T cells provided the cDNA or gDNA that made up the material.

Individuals drawn from 24 US areas were roughly 18 to 95 years old. Cohorts were assigned according to the clinical history that participants reported. Produced via immunoSEQ multiplex PCR; TCRdb's table is partial and in-frame only. This sample yields 450,000 to 600,000 clones, of which about 90% are seen a single time; around 0.64% belongs to the top ten. The CDR3 is made up of 15 amino acids. Germline assignment: CDR1 SGHTA and CDR2 FQGNSA. V was clipped by 3 bases and J by 2 bases; unmatched bases: 3. The sample taken for sequencing was PBMCs or T cells enriched from blood (not recorded which). The chain carries TRBV7-2 and TRBJ2-7, with 11 positions matching TRBD1. This clonotype was obtained from a woman in her late teens or twenties who had recovered from COVID-19. CDR3 protein: CASSLSGQGAYEQYF. The CDR3, as DNA: TGTGCCAGCAGCTTGTCGGGACAGGGGGCCTACGAGCAGTACTTC. Full variable domain (rest looked up from reference TRBV7-2 and TRBJ2-7): GAGVSQSPSNKVTEKGKDVELRCDPISGHTALYWYRQSLGQGLEFLIYFQGNSAPDKSGLPSDRFSAERTGGSVSTLTIQRTQQEDSAVYLCASSLSGQGAYEQYFGPGTRLTVT.